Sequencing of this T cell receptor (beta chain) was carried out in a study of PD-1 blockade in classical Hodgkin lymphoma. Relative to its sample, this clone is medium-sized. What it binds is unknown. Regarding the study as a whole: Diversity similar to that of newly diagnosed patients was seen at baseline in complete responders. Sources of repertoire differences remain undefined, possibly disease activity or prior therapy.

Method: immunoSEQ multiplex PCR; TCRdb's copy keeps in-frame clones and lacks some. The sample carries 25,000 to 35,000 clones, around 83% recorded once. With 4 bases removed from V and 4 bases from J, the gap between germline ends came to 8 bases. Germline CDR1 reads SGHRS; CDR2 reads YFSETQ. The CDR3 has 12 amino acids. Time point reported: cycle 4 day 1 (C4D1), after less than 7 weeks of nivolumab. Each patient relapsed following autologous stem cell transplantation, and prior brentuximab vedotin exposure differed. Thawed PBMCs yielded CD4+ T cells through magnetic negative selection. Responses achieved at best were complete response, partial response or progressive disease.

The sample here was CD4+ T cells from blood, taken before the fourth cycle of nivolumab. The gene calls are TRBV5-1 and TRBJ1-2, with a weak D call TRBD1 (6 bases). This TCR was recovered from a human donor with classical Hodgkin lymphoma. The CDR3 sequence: CASSQDSYGYTF. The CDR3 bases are TGCGCCAGCAGCCAGGACAGCTATGGCTACACCTTC.